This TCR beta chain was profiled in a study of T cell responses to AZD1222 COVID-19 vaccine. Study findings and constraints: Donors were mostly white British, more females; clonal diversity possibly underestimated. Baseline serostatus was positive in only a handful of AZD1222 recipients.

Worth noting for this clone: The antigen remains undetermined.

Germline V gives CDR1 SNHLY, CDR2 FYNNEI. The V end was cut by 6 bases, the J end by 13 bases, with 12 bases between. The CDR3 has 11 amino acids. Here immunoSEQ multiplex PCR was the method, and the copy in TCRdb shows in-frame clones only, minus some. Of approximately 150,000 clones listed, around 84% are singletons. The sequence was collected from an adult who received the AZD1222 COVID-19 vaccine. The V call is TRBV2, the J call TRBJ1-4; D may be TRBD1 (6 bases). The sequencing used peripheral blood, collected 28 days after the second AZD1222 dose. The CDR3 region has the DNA TGTGCCAGCAGGTTGACAGGTGGACTGTTTTTT. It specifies CASRLTGGLFF. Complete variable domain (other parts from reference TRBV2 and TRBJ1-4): EPEVTQTPSHQVTQMGQEVILRCVPISNHLYFYWYRQILGQKVEFLVSFYNNEISEKSEIFDDQFSVERPDGSNFTLKIRSTKLEDSAMYFCASRLTGGLFFGSGTQLSVL.